The 5 T cell receptor beta chains below were found in one sample sequenced in a study of control samples from healthy donors and cancer patients. The data were produced by immunoSEQ multiplex PCR, yet TCRdb's version contains in-frame clones alone and is incomplete. The sample has about 96,000 clones; 90% to 95% are singletons. The sequencing sample was made of blood. The receptor set was obtained from a young man in good health.

The chain recombines TRBV4-1 with TRBJ2-7, with 11 bases lining up with TRBD2. Per the germline V gene, CDR1 is MGHRA and CDR2 is YSYEKL. Trimming removed 0 bases from V and 5 bases from J; junction bases left unmatched: 3. CDR3 length equals 15 residues. In nucleotides, the CDR3 is TGCGCCAGCAGCCAAGAGCTAGCGGGGGGAGACGAGCAGTACTTC. Protein sequence: CASSQELAGGDEQYF.

The CDR3 spells CASRNLQDRGNGYTF. The CDR3 DNA is TGTGCCAGCAGGAATCTCCAAGACAGGGGCAATGGCTACACCTTC. V usage is TRBV5-4 and J usage is TRBJ1-2; TRBD1 aligns across 8 bases. Losses at the gene ends were 5 bases for V and 6 bases for J; bases not matched to a gene: 12. CDR3 length: 15 amino acids. Germline-derived CDR1 and CDR2 are SGHNT and YYREEE (reference sequence).

This chain links TRBV29-1 with TRBJ2-5; D is uncertain. V shed 2 bases and J shed 0 bases, with 7 bases lying between them. CDR1 SQVTM and CDR2 ANQGSEA come from the germline V gene. The CDR3 contains 13 residues. The CDR3: CSVETADQETQYF. CDR3 coding DNA: TGCAGCGTTGAAACCGCGGACCAAGAGACCCAGTACTTC.

V is TRBV27 and J is TRBJ1-2; TRBD1 might be the D (6 bases). The germline CDR1 and CDR2 sequences are MNHEY and SMNVEV (reference sequence). V was cut by 5 bases and J by 6 bases, with 13 bases left in between. The length of the CDR3 is 13 residues. CDR3 sequence (DNA): TGTGCCAGCAGTCCCGAATCAGGGGATGGCTACACCTTC. This translates into CASSPESGDGYTF.

The rearrangement joins TRBV11-2 to TRBJ2-3; 9 bases are a match to TRBD2. Germline values: CDR1 SGHAT, CDR2 FQNNGV. The junction had 4 bases not matched to a gene; V was cut back by 4 bases and J by 5 bases. The CDR3 contains 14 residues. The CDR3 spells CASSSASGKDTQYF. The DNA of the CDR3 is TGTGCCAGCAGCTCTGCTAGCGGGAAAGATACGCAGTATTTT.